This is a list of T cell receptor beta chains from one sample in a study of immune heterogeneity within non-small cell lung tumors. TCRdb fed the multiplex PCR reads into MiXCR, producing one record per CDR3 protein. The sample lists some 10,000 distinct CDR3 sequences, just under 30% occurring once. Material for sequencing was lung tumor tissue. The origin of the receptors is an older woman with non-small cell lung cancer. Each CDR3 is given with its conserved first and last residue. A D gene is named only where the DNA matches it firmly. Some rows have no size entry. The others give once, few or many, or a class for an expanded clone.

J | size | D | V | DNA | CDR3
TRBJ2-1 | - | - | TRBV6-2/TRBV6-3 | TGTGCCAGCAGTTTGGGCTTTGATCGGTTCTTC | CASSLGFDRFF
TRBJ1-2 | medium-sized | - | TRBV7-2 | TGTGCCAGCAGCCTCTTGGGGTCCAGGGATGGCTACACCTTC | CASSLLGSRDGYTF
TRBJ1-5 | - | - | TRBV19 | TGTGCCAGTAGAGCGGGACAACATCAGCCCCAGCATTTT | CASRAGQHQPQHF
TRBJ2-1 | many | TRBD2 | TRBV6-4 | TGTGCCAGCAGTGACGGAACTAGCGATTACAATGAGCAGTTCTTC | CASSDGTSDYNEQFF
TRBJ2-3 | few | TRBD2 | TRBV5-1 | TGCGCCAGCAATTCAGAGGCGGGAGGGCCAGATACGCAGTATTTT | CASNSEAGGPDTQYF
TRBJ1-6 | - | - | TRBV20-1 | TGCAGTGCTAGCCGAGGGAGAGTAAATAATTCACCCCTCCACTTT | CSASRGRVNNSPLHF
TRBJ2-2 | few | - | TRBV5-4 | TGTGCCAGCAGCTTTGGTAGGGGCACCGGGGAGCTGTTTTTT | CASSFGRGTGELFF
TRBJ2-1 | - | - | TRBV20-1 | TGCAGTGCAAGAGGGACCCATTCCATGGAGCAGTTCTTC | CSARGTHSMEQFF
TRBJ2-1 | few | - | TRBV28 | TGTGCCAGCCACACCCGACAGCCGACCCAATACATTGATGAGCAGTTCTTC | CASHTRQPTQYIDEQFF
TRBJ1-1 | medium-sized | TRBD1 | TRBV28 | TGTGCCAGCAGTTTACCCGGGACAGCAGCTTTCTTT | CASSLPGTAAFF
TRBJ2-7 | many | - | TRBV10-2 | TGCGCCAGCAGTGAAATCGGGAAGAGTTACGAGCAGTACTTC | CASSEIGKSYEQYF
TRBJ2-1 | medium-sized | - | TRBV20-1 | TGCAGTGCTAGAGGTGACGGGTTTGAGCAGTTCTTC | CSARGDGFEQFF
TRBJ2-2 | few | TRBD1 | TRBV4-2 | TGTGCCAGCAGCCAAGAAGCGGGACAGGGGGACACCGGGGAGCTGTTTTTT | CASSQEAGQGDTGELFF
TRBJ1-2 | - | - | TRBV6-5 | TGTGCCAGCAGTTCTACTAGGAACTTGGACAGTAACTATGGCTACACCTTC | CASSSTRNLDSNYGYTF
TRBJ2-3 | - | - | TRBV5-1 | TGCGCCAGCATGGAGGTAGACACAGATACGCAGTATTTT | CASMEVDTDTQYF
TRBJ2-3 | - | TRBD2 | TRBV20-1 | TGCAGTGCTAGAGACGGACTAGCAGCTAGCACAGATACGCAGTATTTT | CSARDGLAASTDTQYF
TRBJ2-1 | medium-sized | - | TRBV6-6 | TGTGCCAGCAGTTACAAGGTAGCAGGCAATGAGCAGTTCTTC | CASSYKVAGNEQFF
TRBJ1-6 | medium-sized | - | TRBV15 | TGTGCCACCAGCAGAGATCTGCGGGGTGGGAATTCACCCCTCCACTTT | CATSRDLRGGNSPLHF
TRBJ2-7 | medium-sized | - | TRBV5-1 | TGCGCCAGCAGCTCGGGGCCGGACAGCGGGGCCTACGAGCAGTACTTC | CASSSGPDSGAYEQYF
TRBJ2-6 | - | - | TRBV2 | TGTGCCAGCAGTGAGCGCCGATCCGGGGCCAACGTCCTGACTTTC | CASSERRSGANVLTF
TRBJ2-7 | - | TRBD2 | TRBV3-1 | TGTGCCAGCAGCCAAACCGCCGGGACTAGCGGGATTGGTGGGTACGAGCAGTACTTC | CASSQTAGTSGIGGYEQYF
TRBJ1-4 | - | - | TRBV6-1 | TGTGCCAGCAGTGAAGCTCCAGGGGAAGATGAAAAACTGTTTTTT | CASSEAPGEDEKLFF
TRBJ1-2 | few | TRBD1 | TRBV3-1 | TGTGCCAGCAGCACAGGGGGCTTTGGCTACACCTTC | CASSTGGFGYTF
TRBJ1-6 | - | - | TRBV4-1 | TGCGCCAGCAGCCGCACGGAGTCCAGCTCCTATAATTCACCCCTCCACTTT | CASSRTESSSYNSPLHF
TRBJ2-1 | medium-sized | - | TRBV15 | TGTGCCACCAGCAGAGATGGAGGTAACAATGAGCAGTTCTTC | CATSRDGGNNEQFF
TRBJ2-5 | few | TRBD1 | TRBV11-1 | TGTGCCAGCAGACCCGACAGGGGGTGGCAAGAGACCCAGTACTTC | CASRPDRGWQETQYF
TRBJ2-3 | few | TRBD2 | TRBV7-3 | TGTGCCAGCAGCCCGACTAGCGTGACAGATACGCAGTATTTT | CASSPTSVTDTQYF
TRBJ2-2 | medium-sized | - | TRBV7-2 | TGTGCCAGCAGCAAAAGATCAGGGTTTACCGGGGAGCTGTTTTTT | CASSKRSGFTGELFF
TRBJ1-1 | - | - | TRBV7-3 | TGTGCCAGCAGCCGATCGGGACAGAACACTGAAGCTTTCTTT | CASSRSGQNTEAFF
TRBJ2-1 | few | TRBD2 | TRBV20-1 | TGCAGTGCTAGAGCGGGTAGCGGGAGGTTCAATGAGCAGTTCTTC | CSARAGSGRFNEQFF
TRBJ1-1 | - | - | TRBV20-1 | TGCAGTGCTAGAGCATGGCAGGGCGGGGACACTGAAGCTTTCTTT | CSARAWQGGDTEAFF
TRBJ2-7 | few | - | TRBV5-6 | TGTGCCAGCAGCTTGGGGTGGGACACCTACGAGCAGTACTTC | CASSLGWDTYEQYF
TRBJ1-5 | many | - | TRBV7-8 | TGTGCCAGCAGCTTCGGTGGCGGTAGCAATCAGCCCCAGCATTTT | CASSFGGGSNQPQHF
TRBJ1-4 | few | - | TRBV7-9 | TGTGCCAGCAGCCCGGAGGAAAAACTGTTTTTT | CASSPEEKLFF
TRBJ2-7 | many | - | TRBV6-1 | TGTGCCAGCAGTCGGACAAACACCTACGAGCAGTACTTC | CASSRTNTYEQYF
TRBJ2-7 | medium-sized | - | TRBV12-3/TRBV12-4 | TGTGCCAGCAGTTTAAGGATGACAGAGTCCCCCTACGAGCAGTACTTC | CASSLRMTESPYEQYF
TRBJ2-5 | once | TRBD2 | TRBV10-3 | TGTGCCATCAGGGTTATGGGAGGGGAGACCCAGTACTTC | CAIRVMGGETQYF
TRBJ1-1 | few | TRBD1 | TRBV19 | TGTGCCAGTAGACGGACAGGCCAGAACACTGAAGCTTTCTTT | CASRRTGQNTEAFF
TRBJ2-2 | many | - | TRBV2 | TGTGCCAGCCTCCTGACAGCGAACACCGGGGAGCTGTTTTTT | CASLLTANTGELFF
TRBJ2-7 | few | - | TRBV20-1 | TGCAGTGCTAGATTCAAAGAGCAGTACTTC | CSARFKEQYF
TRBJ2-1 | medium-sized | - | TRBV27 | TGTGCCAGCAGTTTATCGAACCCAGCAAATGAGCAGTTCTTC | CASSLSNPANEQFF
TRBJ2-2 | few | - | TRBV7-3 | TGTGCCAGCAGACGCCTCTTAAACACCGGGGAGCTGTTTTTT | CASRRLLNTGELFF
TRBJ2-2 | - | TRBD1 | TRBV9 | TGTGCCAGCACCCATTCGACAGGGAGTATCACCGGGGAGCTGTTTTTT | CASTHSTGSITGELFF
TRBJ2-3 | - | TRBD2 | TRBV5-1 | TGCGCCAGCAGCTTGGCGGCTAGCGGGAGTAGCACAGATACGCAGTATTTT | CASSLAASGSSTDTQYF
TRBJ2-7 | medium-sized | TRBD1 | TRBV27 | TGTGCCAGCAGTCCCCGAGTCAGGACAGGGGCTTCGCAGTACTTC | CASSPRVRTGASQYF
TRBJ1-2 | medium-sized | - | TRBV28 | TGTGCCAGCAGTTTACCGGGGTCCTCCTATGGCTACACCTTC | CASSLPGSSYGYTF
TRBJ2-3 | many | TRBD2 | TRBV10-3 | TGTGCCATCCTGGGCGGGAGGGCCTCAGATACGCAGTATTTT | CAILGGRASDTQYF
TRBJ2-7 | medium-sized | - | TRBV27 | TGTGCCAGCAGTTTCAACAGGGACTACGAGCAGTACTTC | CASSFNRDYEQYF
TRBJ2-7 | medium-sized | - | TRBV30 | TGTGCCTGGGAGACAGGGACTGGTTACGAGCAGTACTTC | CAWETGTGYEQYF
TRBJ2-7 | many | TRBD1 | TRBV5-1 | TGCGCCAGCAGCGTACGACAGGGGGTATTCTACGAGCAGTACTTC | CASSVRQGVFYEQYF
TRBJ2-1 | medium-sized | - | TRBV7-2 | TGTGCCAGCAGCTTAGTCAATGAGCAGTTCTTC | CASSLVNEQFF
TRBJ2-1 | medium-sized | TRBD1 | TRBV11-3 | TGTGCCAGCAGTGGGGGACAGGGGGCGCGCGAGCAGTTCTTC | CASSGGQGAREQFF
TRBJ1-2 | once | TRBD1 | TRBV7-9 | TGTGCCAGCAGCGCTGGGACAGACTATGGCTACACCTTC | CASSAGTDYGYTF
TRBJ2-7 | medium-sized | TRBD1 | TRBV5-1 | TGCGCCAGCAGCCCTGCGCAGGGGGCGCCGAGTGAGCAGTACTTC | CASSPAQGAPSEQYF
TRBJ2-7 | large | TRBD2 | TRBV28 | TGTGCCAGCAGTTTATACCTAGCGGGGAGGAGCTCCTACGAGCAGTACTTC | CASSLYLAGRSSYEQYF
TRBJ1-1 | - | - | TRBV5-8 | TGTGCCAGCAGCTCCCCAAGTGAGAACACTGAAGCTTTCTTT | CASSSPSENTEAFF
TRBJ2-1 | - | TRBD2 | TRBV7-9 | TGTGCCAGCAGCCTCACAGCGGGATTGGATGAGCAGTTCTTC | CASSLTAGLDEQFF
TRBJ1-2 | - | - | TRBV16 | TGTGCCAGCAGGCAATCGGTTCCCAGCCCTTATGGCTACACCTTC | CASRQSVPSPYGYTF
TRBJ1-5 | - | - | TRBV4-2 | TGTGCCAGCAGCCAAGTTACAGGGATGGGCAATCAGCCCCAGCATTTT | CASSQVTGMGNQPQHF
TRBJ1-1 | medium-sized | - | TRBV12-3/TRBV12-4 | TGTGCCAGCAGTTTGAGCAACACTGAAGCTTTCTTT | CASSLSNTEAFF